This TCR beta chain was observed in a study of shared clonotypes between healthy human individuals. Comment on this clone: The antigen is unknown.

Study findings and constraints: Clonotype sharing across several donors was observed for approximately 5% of naive CD4 clonotypes. Sample collection involved blood only; tissue repertoires are likely different. Rarefaction demonstrated incomplete sorted-subset sequencing despite large depth.

CD45RO-negative CD8 cells positively selected for CCR7 made up the naive population, which excluded terminally differentiated effector memory CD45RA+ cells. V lost 5 bases to trimming and J lost 1 base, with 12 bases between them. Looked up from germline, CDR1 is MNHEY and CDR2 is SMNVEV (reference sequence). CDR3 size: 15 residues. The protocol was immunoSEQ multiplex PCR, while the TCRdb copy is restricted to in-frame clones and leaves out a portion. The data hold approximately 840,000 clones, with about 96% observed a single time. The source is a man younger than 40 in good health. Material for sequencing was naive CD8+ T cells sorted from blood. The chain links TRBV27 to TRBJ1-5; no firm D call. The CDR3 coding sequence is TGTGCCAGCAGTCCCGAGGGAGGGAGCAATCAGCCCCAGCATTTT. Its protein product is CASSPEGGSNQPQHF.